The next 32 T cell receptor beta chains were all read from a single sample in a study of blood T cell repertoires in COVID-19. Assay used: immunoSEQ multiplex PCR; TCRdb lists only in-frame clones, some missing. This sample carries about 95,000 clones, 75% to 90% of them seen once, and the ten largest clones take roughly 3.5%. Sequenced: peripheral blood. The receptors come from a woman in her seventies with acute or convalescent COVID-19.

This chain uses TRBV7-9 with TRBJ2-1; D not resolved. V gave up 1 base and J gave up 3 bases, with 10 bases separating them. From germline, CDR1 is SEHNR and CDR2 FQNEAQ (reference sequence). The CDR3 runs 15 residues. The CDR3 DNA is TGTGCCAGCAGCTTAGGATCGTCAGACTACAATGAGCAGTTCTTC. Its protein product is CASSLGSSDYNEQFF.

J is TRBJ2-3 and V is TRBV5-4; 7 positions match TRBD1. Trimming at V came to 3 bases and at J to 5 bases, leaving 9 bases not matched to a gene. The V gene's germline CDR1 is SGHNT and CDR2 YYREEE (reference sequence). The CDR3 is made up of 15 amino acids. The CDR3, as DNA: TGTGCCAGCAGCTCGAGAGGGGGACAGAGAGATACGCAGTATTTT. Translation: CASSSRGGQRDTQYF.

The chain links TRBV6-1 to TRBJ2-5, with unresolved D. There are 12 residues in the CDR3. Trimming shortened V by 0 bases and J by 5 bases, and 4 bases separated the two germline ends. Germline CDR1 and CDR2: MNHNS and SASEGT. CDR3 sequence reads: CASSEAGETQYF. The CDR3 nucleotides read TGTGCCAGCAGTGAAGCCGGGGAGACCCAGTACTTC.

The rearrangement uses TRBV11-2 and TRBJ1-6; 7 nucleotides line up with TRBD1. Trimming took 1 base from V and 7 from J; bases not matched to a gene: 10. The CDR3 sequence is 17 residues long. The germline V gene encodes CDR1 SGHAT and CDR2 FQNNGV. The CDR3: CASSLAVPGQANSPLHF. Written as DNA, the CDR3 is TGTGCCAGCAGCTTAGCGGTCCCCGGACAGGCCAATTCACCCCTCCACTTT.

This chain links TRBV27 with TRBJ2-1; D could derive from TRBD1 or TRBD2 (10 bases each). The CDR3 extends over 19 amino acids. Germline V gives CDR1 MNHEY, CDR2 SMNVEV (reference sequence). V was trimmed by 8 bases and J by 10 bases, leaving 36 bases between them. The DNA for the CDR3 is TGTGCCAGCTCACGGGACAGGGGAACTAGCGGGGCACGTGAGTACGAGCAGTTCTTC. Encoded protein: CASSRDRGTSGAREYEQFF.

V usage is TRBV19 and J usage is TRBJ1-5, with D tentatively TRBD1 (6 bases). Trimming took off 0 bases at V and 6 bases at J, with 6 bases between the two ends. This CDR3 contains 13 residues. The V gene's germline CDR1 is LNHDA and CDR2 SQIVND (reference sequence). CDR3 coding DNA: TGTGCCAGTAGTATAGACAGGGGTCAGCCCCAGCATTTT. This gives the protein CASSIDRGQPQHF.

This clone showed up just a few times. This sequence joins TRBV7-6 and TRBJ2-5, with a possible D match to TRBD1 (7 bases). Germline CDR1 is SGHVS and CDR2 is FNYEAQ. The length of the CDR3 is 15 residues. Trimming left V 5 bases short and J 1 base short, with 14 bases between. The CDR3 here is CASSLGGGSQETQYF. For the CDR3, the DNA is TGTGCCAGCAGCCTCGGAGGGGGCTCCCAAGAGACCCAGTACTTC.

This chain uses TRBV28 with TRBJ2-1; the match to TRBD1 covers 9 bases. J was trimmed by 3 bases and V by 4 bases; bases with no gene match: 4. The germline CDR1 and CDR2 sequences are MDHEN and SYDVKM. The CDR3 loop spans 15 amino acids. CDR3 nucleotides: TGTGCCAGCAGTTCCGGACAGGGGTACTACAATGAGCAGTTCTTC. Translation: CASSSGQGYYNEQFF. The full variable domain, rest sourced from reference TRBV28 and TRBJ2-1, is DVKVTQSSRYLVKRTGEKVFLECVQDMDHENMFWYRQDPGLGLRLIYFSYDVKMKEKGDIPEGYSVSREKKERFSLILESASTNQTSMYLCASSSGQGYYNEQFFGPGTRLTVL.

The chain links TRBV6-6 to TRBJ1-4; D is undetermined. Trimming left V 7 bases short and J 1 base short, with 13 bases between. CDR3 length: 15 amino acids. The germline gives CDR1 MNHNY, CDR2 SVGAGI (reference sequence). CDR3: CASTRLGRTNEKLFF. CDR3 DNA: TGTGCCAGCACTCGGCTAGGTCGAACTAATGAAAAACTGTTTTTT.

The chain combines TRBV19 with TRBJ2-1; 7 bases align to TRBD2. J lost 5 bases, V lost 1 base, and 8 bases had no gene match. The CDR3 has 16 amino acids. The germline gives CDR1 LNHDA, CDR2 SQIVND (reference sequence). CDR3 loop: CASSIVSGGGHNEQFF. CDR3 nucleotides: TGTGCCAGTAGTATAGTAAGCGGCGGGGGTCACAATGAGCAGTTCTTC.

This chain's CDR3 is CASSLGTSYGYTF. Here the CDR3 DNA reads TGCGCCAGCAGCTTGGGTACCAGCTATGGCTACACCTTC. The V call is TRBV5-1, the J call TRBJ1-2; D unclear. The CDR3 sequence is 13 residues long. Deletions cut 0 bases from V and 4 bases from J, with 7 bases between. Germline CDR1 SGHRS, CDR2 YFSETQ.

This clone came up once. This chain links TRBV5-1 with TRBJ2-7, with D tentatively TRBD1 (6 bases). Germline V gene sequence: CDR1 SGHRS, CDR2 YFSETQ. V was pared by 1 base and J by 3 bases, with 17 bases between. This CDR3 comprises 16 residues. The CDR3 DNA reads TGCGCCAGCAGCTTGACACAGGGCCTTGCGGGCTACGAGCAGTACTTC. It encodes CASSLTQGLAGYEQYF.

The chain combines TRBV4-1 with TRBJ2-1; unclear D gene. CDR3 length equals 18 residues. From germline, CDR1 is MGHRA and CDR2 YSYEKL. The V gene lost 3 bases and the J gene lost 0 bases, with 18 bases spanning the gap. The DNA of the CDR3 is TGCGCCAGCAGCCAGGTCCTGGTGTCGGCGGACTCCTACAATGAGCAGTTCTTC. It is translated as CASSQVLVSADSYNEQFF.

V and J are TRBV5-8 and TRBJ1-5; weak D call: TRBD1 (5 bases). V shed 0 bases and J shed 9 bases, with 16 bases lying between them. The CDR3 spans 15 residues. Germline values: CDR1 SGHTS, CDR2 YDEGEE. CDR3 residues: CASSLEGDLRWPQHF. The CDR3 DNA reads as TGTGCCAGCAGCTTGGAAGGGGACTTAAGGTGGCCCCAGCATTTT.

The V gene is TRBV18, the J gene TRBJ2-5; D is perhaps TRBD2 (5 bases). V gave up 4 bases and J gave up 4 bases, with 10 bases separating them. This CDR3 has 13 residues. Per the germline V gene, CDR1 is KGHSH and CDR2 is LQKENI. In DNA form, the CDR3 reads TGTGCCAGCTCACGAGGGATTCCAGAGACCCAGTACTTC. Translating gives CASSRGIPETQYF. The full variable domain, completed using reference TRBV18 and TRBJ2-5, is NAGVMQNPRHLVRRRGQEARLRCSPMKGHSHVYWYRQLPEEGLKFMVYLQKENIIDESGMPKERFSAEFPKEGPSILRIQQVVRGDSAAYFCASSRGIPETQYFGPGTRLLVL.

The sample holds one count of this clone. The CDR3 region has the DNA TGTGCCACCAGCAGAGTTCGGGGGGGCCCAGAGACCCAGTACTTC. Its protein is CATSRVRGGPETQYF. The genes are TRBV15 and TRBJ2-5; 8 nucleotides line up with TRBD2. The CDR3 runs 15 residues. The V and J ends lost 1 base and 4 bases, in that order; junction bases with no gene match: 5. The germline gives CDR1 LNHNV, CDR2 YYDKDF (reference sequence).

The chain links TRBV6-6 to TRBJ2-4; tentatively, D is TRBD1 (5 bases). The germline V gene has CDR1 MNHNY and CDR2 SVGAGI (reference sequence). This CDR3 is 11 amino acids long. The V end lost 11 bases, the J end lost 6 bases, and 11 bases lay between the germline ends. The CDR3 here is CAAQARNIQYF. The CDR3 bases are TGTGCCGCACAGGCGAGAAACATTCAGTACTTC.

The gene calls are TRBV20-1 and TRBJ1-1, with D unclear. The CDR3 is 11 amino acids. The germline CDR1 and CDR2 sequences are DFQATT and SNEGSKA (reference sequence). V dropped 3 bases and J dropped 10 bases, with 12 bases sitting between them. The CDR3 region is CSARSTPLAFF. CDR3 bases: TGCAGTGCTAGGAGTACTCCGTTAGCTTTCTTT.

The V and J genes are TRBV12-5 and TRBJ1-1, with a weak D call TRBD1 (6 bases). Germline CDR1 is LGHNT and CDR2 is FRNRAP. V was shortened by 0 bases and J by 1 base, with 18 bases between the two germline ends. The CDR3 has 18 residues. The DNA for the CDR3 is TGTGCTAGTGGTTTGGTACTTGGGATACAGGGACCGAACACTGAAGCTTTCTTT. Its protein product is CASGLVLGIQGPNTEAFF.

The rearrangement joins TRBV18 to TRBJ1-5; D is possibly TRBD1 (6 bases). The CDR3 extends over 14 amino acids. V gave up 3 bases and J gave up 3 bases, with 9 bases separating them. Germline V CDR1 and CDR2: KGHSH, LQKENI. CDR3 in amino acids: CASSPRQDNQPQHF. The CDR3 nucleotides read TGTGCCAGCTCACCGAGACAGGACAATCAGCCCCAGCATTTT.

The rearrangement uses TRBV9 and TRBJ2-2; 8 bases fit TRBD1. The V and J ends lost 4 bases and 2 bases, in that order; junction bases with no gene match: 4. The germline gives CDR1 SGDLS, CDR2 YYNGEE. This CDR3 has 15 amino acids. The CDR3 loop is CASSRQGSNTGELFF. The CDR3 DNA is TGTGCCAGCAGCCGACAGGGGTCAAACACCGGGGAGCTGTTTTTT.

The CDR3 region is CASTHPRQDNEQFF. The CDR3 DNA sequence: TGTGCCAGCACCCACCCCAGGCAGGACAATGAGCAGTTCTTC. V and J are TRBV5-5 and TRBJ2-1, with unresolved D. CDR1 is SGHKS, CDR2 YYEKEE, per germline (reference sequence). Trimming left V 6 bases short and J 5 bases short, with 15 bases between. The CDR3 runs 14 residues.

The CDR3 reads CASSRPGGTSGRPTGELFF. The DNA of the CDR3 is TGTGCCAGTAGTAGACCCGGGGGGACTAGCGGGAGGCCCACCGGGGAGCTGTTTTTT. The chain couples TRBV19 to TRBJ2-2; 15 positions match TRBD2. The germline gives CDR1 LNHDA, CDR2 SQIVND (reference sequence). With V trimmed by 4 bases and J by 4 bases, 10 bases remained unmatched. This CDR3 has 19 amino acids.

Written as DNA, the CDR3 is TGTGCCAGCAGCCAAGACAGGGGGCGAGAGACCCAGTACTTC. This codes for CASSQDRGRETQYF. The genes are TRBV14 and TRBJ2-5, with 8 bases fitting TRBD1. The germline CDR1 and CDR2 sequences are SGHDN and FVKESK. With 0 bases clipped from V and 4 bases from J, the junction kept 1 base outside the gene matches. The CDR3 spans 14 residues.

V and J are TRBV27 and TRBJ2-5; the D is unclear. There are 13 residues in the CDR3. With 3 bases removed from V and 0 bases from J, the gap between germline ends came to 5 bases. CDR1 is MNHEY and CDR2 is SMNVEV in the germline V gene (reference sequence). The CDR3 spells CASSFSYQETQYF. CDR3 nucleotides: TGTGCCAGCAGTTTCTCGTACCAAGAGACCCAGTACTTC.

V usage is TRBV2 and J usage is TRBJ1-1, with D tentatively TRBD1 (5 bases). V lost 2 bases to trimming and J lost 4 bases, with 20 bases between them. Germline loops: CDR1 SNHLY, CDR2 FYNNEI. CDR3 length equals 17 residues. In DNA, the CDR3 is TGTGCCAGCAGTGAAATGACGGCAGGGATGCTGGGCACTGAAGCTTTCTTT. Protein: CASSEMTAGMLGTEAFF.

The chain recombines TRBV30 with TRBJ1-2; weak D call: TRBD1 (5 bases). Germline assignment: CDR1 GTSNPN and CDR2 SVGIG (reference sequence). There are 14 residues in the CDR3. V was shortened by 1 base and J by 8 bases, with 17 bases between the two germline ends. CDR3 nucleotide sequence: TGTGCCTGGAGTGAGGGGTCCCCCCGAAGGGGCTACACCTTC. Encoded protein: CAWSEGSPRRGYTF.

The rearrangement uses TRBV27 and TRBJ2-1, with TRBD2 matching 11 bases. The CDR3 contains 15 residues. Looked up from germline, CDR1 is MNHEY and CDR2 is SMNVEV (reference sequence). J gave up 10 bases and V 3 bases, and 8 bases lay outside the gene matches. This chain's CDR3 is CASSFPASGRTEQFF. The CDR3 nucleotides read TGTGCCAGCAGTTTTCCGGCTAGCGGGAGGACGGAGCAGTTCTTC.

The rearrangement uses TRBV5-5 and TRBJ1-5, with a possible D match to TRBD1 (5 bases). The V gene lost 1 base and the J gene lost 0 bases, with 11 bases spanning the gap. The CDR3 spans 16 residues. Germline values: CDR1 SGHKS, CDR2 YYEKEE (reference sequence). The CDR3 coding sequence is TGTGCCAGCAGCTTGTCGCGGGACCCTAGCAATCAGCCCCAGCATTTT. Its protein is CASSLSRDPSNQPQHF.

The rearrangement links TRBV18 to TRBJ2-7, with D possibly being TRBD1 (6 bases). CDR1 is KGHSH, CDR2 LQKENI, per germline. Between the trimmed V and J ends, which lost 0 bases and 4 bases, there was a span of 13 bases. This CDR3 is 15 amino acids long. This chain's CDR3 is CASSPPTGIWYEQYF. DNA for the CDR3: TGTGCCAGCTCACCACCTACAGGGATCTGGTACGAGCAGTACTTC.

Here the CDR3 DNA reads TGTGCCTGGACCCAAAACACAGGATCTGGCTACACCTTC. It specifies CAWTQNTGSGYTF. V and J are TRBV30 and TRBJ1-2; tentative D call: TRBD1 (5 bases). Trimming removed 4 bases at V and 7 bases at J, with 16 bases between. Looked up from germline, CDR1 is GTSNPN and CDR2 is SVGIG (reference sequence). The CDR3 sequence is 13 residues long.

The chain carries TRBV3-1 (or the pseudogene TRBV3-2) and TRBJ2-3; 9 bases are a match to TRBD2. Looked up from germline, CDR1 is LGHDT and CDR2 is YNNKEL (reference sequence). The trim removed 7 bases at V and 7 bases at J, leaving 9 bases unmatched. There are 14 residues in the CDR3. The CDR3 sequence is CASKVSGGKHTQYF. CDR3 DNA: TGTGCCAGCAAGGTCAGCGGGGGGAAACATACGCAGTATTTT.